Listed below are T cell receptor beta chains from one sample, sequenced in a study of early T cells in non-severe SARS-CoV-2 infection. TCRdb passed the 5' RACE reads through MiXCR, listing each CDR3 protein once. The table has under 100,000 distinct CDR3 sequences, around 10% seen once. The specimen sequenced was whole blood. The source of these receptors is an adult who was a healthcare worker with PCR-confirmed SARS-CoV-2 infection or an uninfected control (not recorded which). Both conserved end residues are trimmed from each CDR3.

TRBV7-3	14	ASSVKGGTTTGELF
TRBV18	14	ASSPRTSGTYNEQF
TRBV7-8	12	ASRPPGGYYEQY
TRBV7-6	11	ASSFEASYEQY
TRBV29-1	12	SVNRDRAPYGYT
TRBV18	10	ASSPGTAEAF
TRBV21-1	12	ASSKARRKEKLF
TRBV6-1	13	ASSIDRASNQPQH
TRBV5-6	13	ASSPAGGLNYEQY
TRBV7-9	16	ASSGPGLAGVAYNEQF
TRBV20-1	10	SAPPRGETQY
TRBV27	12	ASRVGRSNEKLF
TRBV5-1	11	ASSLEGNAEAF
TRBV20-1	10	SARGRGGTIY
TRBV6-5	13	ASSYLRGGSAEAF
TRBV6-1	13	ASSENEAYYNEQF
TRBV11-3	11	ASSFDSIREQY
TRBV3-1	17	ASSQEGPGSSLGANVLT
TRBV9	11	ASSVSTGYEQY
TRBV12-3/TRBV12-4	10	ASSRGSGGAF
TRBV2	10	ASRSGGETQY
TRBV20-1	11	SATEGTGNTIY
TRBV6-1	13	ASRTEHPNTGELF
TRBV7-3	16	ASSLTSLVKGENTEAF
TRBV29-1	12	SVGGFVNTGELF
TRBV10-3	14	AISLAELANTGELF
TRBV29-1	12	SPRVGAGADTQY
TRBV7-3	11	ASSPTGSGEQF
TRBV4-1	14	ASSQDIPPRSEKLF
TRBV5-1	15	ASSSAVLQVANTEAF
TRBV18	13	ASSPRAGGTDTQY
TRBV10-3	13	AIREDRGRNSPLH
TRBV6-5	13	ATTRGAHPTGELF
TRBV9	13	ASSPPGQINTEAF
TRBV7-6	14	ASSLGLGIGTDTQY
TRBV9	13	ASSPRTSGGGTQY
TRBV2	13	ASSEASGSTDTQY
TRBV27	12	ASSPGQANTEAF
TRBV3-1	13	ASSLSGVSNQPQH
TRBV20-1	10	SARQPNTEAF
TRBV5-1	13	ASSLLGPSNTEAF
TRBV9	11	ASSIAGYNEQF
TRBV3-1	18	ASSPQDPGQDRSGANVLT
TRBV9	11	ASSGTGAETQY
TRBV29-1	11	SVESRPPDGYT
TRBV20-1	12	SARATARSYGCT
TRBV7-6	11	ASSLALQETQY
TRBV11-2	14	ASSSTWGQRNQPQH
TRBV20-1	15	SALRVSNRFSGNTIY
TRBV19	10	ASRGPKEKLF
TRBV3-1	10	ASSQSDYGYT
TRBV30	12	AWSPYTRTDTQY